This is a list of T cell receptor beta chains from one sample in a study of CD8+ T cells in alopecia areata. The method was immunoSEQ multiplex PCR; TCRdb's version includes in-frame clones alone and lacks a portion of them. This table has a few hundred thousand clones, around two fifths appearing once. Sample: CD4+ T cells sorted from blood, taken between weeks 30 and 35, from a patient treated with tofacitinib. The receptors were gathered from a human donor with alopecia areata. CDR3s leave out the opening cysteine and the closing phenylalanine or tryptophan. Fields, in order: CDR3 protein, J gene, V gene.

AWTPGGLAGLGFNTGELF	TRBJ2-2	TRBV30
ASRGGQGVSGELF	TRBJ2-2	TRBV5-1
SATGAIEQF	TRBJ2-1	TRBV20-1
ASSEVRLAVYNEQF	TRBJ2-1	TRBV2
AWSREPYQPQH	TRBJ1-5	TRBV30
ASSLGHGGETQY	TRBJ2-5	TRBV7-9
ASIRGLAGDYQETQY	TRBJ2-5	TRBV27
ASSLSTGGQETQY	TRBJ2-5	TRBV5-1
ASSIERPGAQY	TRBJ2-3	TRBV19
ASQRANQPQH	TRBJ1-5	TRBV6-5
AWSVSGSRGYT	TRBJ1-2	TRBV30